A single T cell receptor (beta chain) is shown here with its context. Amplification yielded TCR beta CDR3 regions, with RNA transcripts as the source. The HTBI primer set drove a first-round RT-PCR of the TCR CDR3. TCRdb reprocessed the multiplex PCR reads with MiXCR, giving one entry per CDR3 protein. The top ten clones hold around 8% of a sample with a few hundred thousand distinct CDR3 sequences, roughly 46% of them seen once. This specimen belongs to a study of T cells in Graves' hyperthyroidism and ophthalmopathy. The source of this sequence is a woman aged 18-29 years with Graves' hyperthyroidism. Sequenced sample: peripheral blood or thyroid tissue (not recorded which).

The CDR3 is CATSEWGQGGTRSEKLFF. CDR3 bases: TGTGCTACTAGCGAGTGGGGACAGGGAGGGACTAGGTCTGAAAAACTGTTTTTT. The rearrangement joins TRBV2 to TRBJ1-4; 9 positions match TRBD1. The germline gives CDR1 SNHLY, CDR2 FYNNEI. CDR3 size: 18 residues.